Listed here is a single T cell receptor (beta chain). Antigen specificity is unknown. Pooling was applied to second doses at about 4 or about 12 weeks. The sample belongs to a study of T cell responses to AZD1222 COVID-19 vaccine. Study-wide findings and caveats: In all cases, repertoires were sampled only after the peak T cell response.

The method was immunoSEQ multiplex PCR; TCRdb's version includes in-frame clones alone and lacks a portion of them. The sample carries nearly 110,000 clones, about 90% recorded once. CDR3 length: 12 amino acids. V was clipped by 3 bases and J by 8 bases, with 11 bases between them. Germline assignment: CDR1 SGDLS and CDR2 YYNGEE. V gene TRBV9 combines with J gene TRBJ1-2; TRBD1 might be the D (5 bases). This receptor was obtained from an adult who received the AZD1222 COVID-19 vaccine. Material: peripheral blood, obtained 28 days after the second AZD1222 dose. In DNA, the CDR3 is TGTGCCAGCAGCGCCTCAGGGTTAGGCTACACCTTC. This codes for CASSASGLGYTF.